The next 20 T cell receptor beta chains were all read from a single sample in a study of identical twins (dated by TCRdb to about 2016). Preparation of the library involved 5' RACE. The reads were generated on an Illumina HiSeq 2000. TCRdb reanalyzed the raw reads on its own, using fastp at Q25 for trimming and MiXCR for clone calling, and kept in-frame beta chains. Rows merge per CDR3 protein into single entries with the most common DNA and genes. In all, the sample holds about 570,000 distinct CDR3 sequences, and approximately 9.6% of those were seen once. Around 3.2% of the sample goes to the ten largest clones. These data were also reused for a study on yellow fever vaccine responses in identical twins.

Source material: PBMCs. The receptors come from a woman between 18 and 29 years old in good health.

V is TRBV7-9 and J is TRBJ2-7, with D unresolved. This CDR3 region has 13 residues. CDR1 is SEHNR, CDR2 FQNEAQ, per germline (reference sequence). V dropped 2 bases and J dropped 7 bases, with 12 bases sitting between them. The CDR3 reads CASSLWRLWEQYF. CDR3 in DNA: TGTGCCAGCAGCTTATGGCGGCTATGGGAGCAGTACTTC.

This clonotype was counted ten times or more. This rearrangement joins TRBV12-3 or TRBV12-4 to TRBJ2-5; a possible D gene is TRBD2 (5 bases). V was pared by 5 bases and J by 2 bases, with 15 bases between. The CDR3 has 15 amino acids. The DNA for the CDR3 is TGTGCCAGCAGTCTACAAGAGGGCTTACAAGAGACCCAGTACTTC. Its protein product is CASSLQEGLQETQYF.

The chain uses TRBV7-3 and TRBJ2-1; the D gene is possibly TRBD1 (5 bases). The CDR3 loop spans 16 amino acids. Trimming stripped 5 bases from V and 2 bases from J, with 16 bases between. From germline, CDR1 is SGHTA and CDR2 FQGTGA. DNA for the CDR3: TGTGCCAGCAGCCTGCGACAGCTGCCCCCCTACAATGAGCAGTTCTTC. It is translated as CASSLRQLPPYNEQFF. The entire variable domain, with the rest obtained from reference TRBV7-3 and TRBJ2-1, is as follows: GAGVSQTPSNKVTEKGKYVELRCDPISGHTALYWYRQSLGQGPEFLIYFQGTGAADDSGLPNDRFFAVRPEGSVSTLKIQRTERGDSAVYLCASSLRQLPPYNEQFFGPGTRLTVL.

This chain connects TRBV5-8 to TRBJ2-7, with 10 positions matching TRBD1. The CDR3 runs 15 residues. V was clipped by 2 bases and J by 5 bases; unmatched bases: 7. The germline gives CDR1 SGHTS, CDR2 YDEGEE. CDR3 amino acids: CASSFTGTGAHEQYF. The CDR3 bases are TGTGCCAGCAGCTTCACCGGGACAGGGGCCCACGAGCAGTACTTC.

The chain uses TRBV30 and TRBJ2-2; the D is unclear. From germline, CDR1 is GTSNPN and CDR2 SVGIG (reference sequence). The CDR3 covers 14 residues. Deletions cut 0 bases from V and 5 bases from J, with 10 bases between. The CDR3 is CAWSVLVQTGELFF. In DNA, the CDR3 is TGTGCCTGGAGTGTATTAGTTCAGACCGGGGAGCTGTTTTTT.

The chain is built from TRBV18 and TRBJ2-3; D tentatively reads TRBD1 or TRBD2 (5 bases each). CDR3 size: 14 residues. The germline V gene encodes CDR1 KGHSH and CDR2 LQKENI. Deletions cut 3 bases from V and 1 base from J, with 8 bases between. The CDR3 DNA follows: TGTGCCAGCTCACCCTGGGACCGCACAGATACGCAGTATTTT. Protein: CASSPWDRTDTQYF.

CDR3 loop: CASSSSVGGLSSYNEQFF. CDR3 sequence (DNA): TGTGCCAGCAGCTCCTCGGTGGGGGGGCTCAGCTCCTACAATGAGCAGTTCTTC. The V and J genes are TRBV11-2 and TRBJ2-1; D possibly corresponds to TRBD2 (7 bases). The CDR3 runs 18 residues. V was cut by 4 bases and J by 0 bases, with 19 bases left in between. CDR1 is SGHAT, CDR2 FQNNGV, per germline. The variable domain in full, with the rest retrieved from reference TRBV11-2 and TRBJ2-1, is EAGVAQSPRYKIIEKRQSVAFWCNPISGHATLYWYQQILGQGPKLLIQFQNNGVVDDSQLPKDRFSAERLKGVDSTLKIQPAKLEDSAVYLCASSSSVGGLSSYNEQFFGPGTRLTVL.

The sample holds many counts of this clonotype. In DNA, the CDR3 is TGTGCCAGCAGCTTCGTTGAGGGAGACGTAAACATTCAGTACTTC. It specifies CASSFVEGDVNIQYF. The gene calls are TRBV11-2 and TRBJ2-4, with D perhaps TRBD2 (5 bases). The CDR3 sequence is 15 residues long. CDR1 is SGHAT, CDR2 FQNNGV, per germline. The V end was cut by 3 bases, the J end by 6 bases, with 15 bases between.

The sample holds many counts of this clonotype. The gene calls are TRBV5-6 and TRBJ2-2; D is unresolved. V gave up 1 base and J gave up 7 bases, with 14 bases separating them. Germline V lookup: CDR1 SGHDT, CDR2 YYEEEE. The CDR3 contains 15 residues. For the CDR3, the DNA is TGTGCCAGCAGCTTGCCGAATTTTGCTGTCGGGGAGCTGTTTTTT. Translation gives CASSLPNFAVGELFF.

The rearrangement joins TRBV10-1 to TRBJ2-3; TRBD1 agrees at 7 bases. This CDR3 spans 16 amino acids. J gave up 1 base and V 3 bases, and 7 bases lay outside the gene matches. Germline V CDR1 and CDR2: WNHNN, SYGVQD (reference sequence). The CDR3 here is CASSDRRGTGTDTQYF. CDR3 coding DNA: TGCGCCAGCAGTGATCGTAGAGGGACAGGCACAGATACGCAGTATTTT.

This clonotype was recorded a few times. The gene calls are TRBV28 and TRBJ1-1; no clear D gene. V dropped 8 bases and J dropped 1 base, with 8 bases sitting between them. The CDR3 extends over 12 amino acids. Germline CDR1 is MDHEN and CDR2 is SYDVKM. The CDR3 sequence is CASSDQNTEAFF. DNA for the CDR3: TGTGCCAGCTCGGACCAGAACACTGAAGCTTTCTTT.

This clonotype has only a few counts. This chain uses TRBV4-1 with TRBJ2-5; D is perhaps TRBD2 (5 bases). Per germline, CDR1 MGHRA and CDR2 YSYEKL. This CDR3 has 12 amino acids. Trimming stripped 9 bases from V and 2 bases from J, with 10 bases between. CDR3 in amino acids: CASIGGQETQYF. The CDR3 DNA reads as TGCGCCAGTATCGGAGGTCAAGAGACCCAGTACTTC.

This clonotype was seen many times. The chain uses TRBV7-8 and TRBJ2-1; D remains unclear. Germline V lookup: CDR1 SGHVS, CDR2 FQNEAQ. This CDR3 spans 15 amino acids. The germline V and J ends were trimmed by 1 base and 2 bases, with 9 bases remaining between them. DNA for the CDR3: TGTGCCAGCAGCTTAGAATCAACAACCTACAATGAGCAGTTCTTC. Translation: CASSLESTTYNEQFF.

This clonotype was counted only a few times. The J gene is TRBJ2-7, the V gene TRBV4-2; TRBD1 agrees at 8 bases. Germline CDR1 reads LGHNA; CDR2 reads YNFKEQ. The ends lost 1 base at V and 5 bases at J; junction bases unmatched: 7. The CDR3 is made up of 15 amino acids. The chain's CDR3 is CASSQAGQGGNEQYF. CDR3 sequence (DNA): TGTGCCAGCAGCCAAGCCGGACAGGGTGGCAACGAGCAGTACTTC.

This clonotype was counted ten times or more. The rearrangement links TRBV3-1 to TRBJ2-3, with 9 bases aligning to TRBD2. Germline CDR1 LGHDT, CDR2 YNNKEL (reference sequence). This CDR3 region has 17 residues. With 0 bases clipped from V and 5 bases from J, the junction kept 9 bases outside the gene matches. The CDR3 reads CASSQDGGGGVRDTQYF. The CDR3 nucleotides are TGTGCCAGCAGCCAAGATGGGGGCGGGGGGGTCAGAGATACGCAGTATTTT.

In its sample, this clonotype was seen many times. This rearrangement joins TRBV29-1 to TRBJ2-7; no definite D call. Looked up from germline, CDR1 is SQVTM and CDR2 is ANQGSEA. V was clipped by 4 bases and J by 4 bases, with 14 bases between them. The CDR3 loop spans 13 amino acids. The CDR3 loop is CSVGGQEPYEQYF. The CDR3 bases are TGCAGCGTTGGCGGCCAGGAGCCTTACGAGCAGTACTTC.

This CDR3 is CASSQQGSISNQPQHF. The CDR3 coding sequence is TGTGCCAGCAGCCAACAGGGGTCCATTAGCAATCAGCCCCAGCATTTT. The chain combines TRBV4-2 with TRBJ1-5; tentative D call: TRBD1 (6 bases). The CDR3 totals 16 residues. The germline gives CDR1 LGHNA, CDR2 YNFKEQ. V lost 2 bases to trimming and J lost 0 bases, with 11 bases between them.

This clonotype was found many times. The chain uses TRBV5-1 and TRBJ2-6; D gene unclear. The V and J ends lost 1 base and 1 base respectively, with 6 bases between them. This CDR3 has 15 amino acids. Per the germline V gene, CDR1 is SGHRS and CDR2 is YFSETQ. DNA for the CDR3: TGCGCCAGCAGCTTGTTGGGATCTGGGGCCAACGTCCTGACTTTC. Its protein is CASSLLGSGANVLTF.

The rearrangement links TRBV15 to TRBJ2-7; maybe TRBD2 (6 bases). The CDR3 is made up of 16 amino acids. Germline CDR1 reads LNHNV; CDR2 reads YYDKDF (reference sequence). Trimming took off 6 bases at V and 6 bases at J, with 24 bases between the two ends. CDR3 in DNA: TGTGCCACCAGTCCTGGTTCGTCTCGGGAGATCCGCGAGCAGTACTTC. Translating gives CATSPGSSREIREQYF.

The chain uses TRBV29-1 and TRBJ2-5; D gene ambiguous. The CDR3 contains 14 residues. Trimming left V 5 bases short and J 1 base short, with 14 bases between. Germline V gene lookup returns CDR1 SQVTM and CDR2 ANQGSEA. The CDR3 here is CSVPYAAGQETQYF. The CDR3, as DNA: TGCAGCGTTCCCTATGCAGCCGGCCAAGAGACCCAGTACTTC.